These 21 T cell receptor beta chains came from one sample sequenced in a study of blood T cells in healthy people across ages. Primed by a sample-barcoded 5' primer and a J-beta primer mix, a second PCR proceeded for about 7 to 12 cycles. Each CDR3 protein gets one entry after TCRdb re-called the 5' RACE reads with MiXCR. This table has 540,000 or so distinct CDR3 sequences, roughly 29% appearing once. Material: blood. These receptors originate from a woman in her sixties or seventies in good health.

Here the CDR3 DNA reads TGTGCCAGCAGCCCCGCGCCGTGGCCGAACACTGAAGCTTTCTTT. Its protein is CASSPAPWPNTEAFF. V usage is TRBV7-9 and J usage is TRBJ1-1; D uncertain. Trimming removed 5 bases at V and 1 base at J, with 14 bases between. The length of the CDR3 is 15 residues. CDR1 and CDR2 (germline): SEHNR, FQNEAQ (reference sequence).

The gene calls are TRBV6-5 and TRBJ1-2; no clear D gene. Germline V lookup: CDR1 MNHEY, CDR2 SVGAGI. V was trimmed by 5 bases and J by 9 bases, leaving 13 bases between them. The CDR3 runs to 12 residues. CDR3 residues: CASSTSGRSYTF. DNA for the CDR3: TGTGCCAGCAGTACTTCCGGGCGTAGCTACACCTTC.

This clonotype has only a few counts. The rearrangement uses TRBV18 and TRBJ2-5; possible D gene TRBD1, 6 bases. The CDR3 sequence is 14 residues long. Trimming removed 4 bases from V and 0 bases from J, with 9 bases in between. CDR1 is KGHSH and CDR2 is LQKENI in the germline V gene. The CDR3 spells CASSQTGYQETQYF. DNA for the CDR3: TGTGCCAGCTCACAAACAGGGTACCAAGAGACCCAGTACTTC.

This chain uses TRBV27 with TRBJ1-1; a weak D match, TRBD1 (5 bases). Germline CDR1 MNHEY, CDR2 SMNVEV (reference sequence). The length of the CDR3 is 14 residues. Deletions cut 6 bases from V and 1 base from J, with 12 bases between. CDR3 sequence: CASRSTGQNTEAFF. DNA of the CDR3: TGTGCCAGCAGATCCACAGGCCAGAACACTGAAGCTTTCTTT.

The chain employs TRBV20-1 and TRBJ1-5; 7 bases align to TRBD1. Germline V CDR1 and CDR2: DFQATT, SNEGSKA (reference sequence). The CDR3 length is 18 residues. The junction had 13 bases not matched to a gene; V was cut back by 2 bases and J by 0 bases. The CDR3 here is CSARPIAGGGYSNQPQHF. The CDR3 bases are TGCAGTGCTAGACCGATCGCAGGGGGAGGGTATAGCAATCAGCCCCAGCATTTT.

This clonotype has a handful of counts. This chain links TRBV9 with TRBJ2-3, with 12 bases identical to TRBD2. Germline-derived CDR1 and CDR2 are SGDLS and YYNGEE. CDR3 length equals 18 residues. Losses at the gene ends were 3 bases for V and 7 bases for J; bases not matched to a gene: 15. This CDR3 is CASSAEGTSGGPPNTQYF. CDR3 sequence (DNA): TGTGCCAGCAGCGCTGAGGGAACTAGCGGGGGGCCCCCAAATACGCAGTATTTT.

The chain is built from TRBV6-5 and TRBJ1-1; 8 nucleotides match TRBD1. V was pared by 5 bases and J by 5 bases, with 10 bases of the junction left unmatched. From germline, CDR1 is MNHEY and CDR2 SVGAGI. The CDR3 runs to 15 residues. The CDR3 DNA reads TGTGCCAGCAGTACCCCCACAGGGGGGGGGACTGAAGCTTTCTTT. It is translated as CASSTPTGGGTEAFF.

Written as DNA, the CDR3 is TGCGCCAGCACGGGACAATTTGAGACCCAGTACTTC. It encodes CASTGQFETQYF. The chain uses TRBV5-1 and TRBJ2-5; D may be TRBD1 (6 bases). Germline assignment: CDR1 SGHRS and CDR2 YFSETQ. Trimming left V 6 bases short and J 5 bases short, with 11 bases between. The CDR3 length is 12 residues.

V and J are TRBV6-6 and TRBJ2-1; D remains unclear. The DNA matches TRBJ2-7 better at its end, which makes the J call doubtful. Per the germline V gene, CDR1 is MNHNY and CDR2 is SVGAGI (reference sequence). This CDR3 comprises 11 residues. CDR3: CASSYGVEQYF. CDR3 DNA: TGTGCCAGCAGTTACGGGGTCGAGCAGTACTTC.

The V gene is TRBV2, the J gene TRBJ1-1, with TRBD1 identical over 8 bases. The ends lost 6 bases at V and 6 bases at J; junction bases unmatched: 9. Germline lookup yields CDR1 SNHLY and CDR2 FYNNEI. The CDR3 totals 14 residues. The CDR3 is CASSEDRAFAEAFF. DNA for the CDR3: TGTGCCAGCAGCGAGGACAGGGCTTTCGCTGAAGCTTTCTTT.

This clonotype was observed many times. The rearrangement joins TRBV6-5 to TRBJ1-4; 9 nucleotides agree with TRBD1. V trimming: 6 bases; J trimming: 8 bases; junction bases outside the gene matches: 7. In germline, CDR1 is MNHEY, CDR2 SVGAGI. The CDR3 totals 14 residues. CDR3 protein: CASSLGQGIEKLFF. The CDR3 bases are TGTGCCAGCAGCTTGGGACAGGGTATCGAAAAACTGTTTTTT.

CDR3 loop: CASSLSSSGVRSFATNEKLFF. In DNA form, the CDR3 reads TGTGCCAGCAGTTTAAGCTCTAGCGGGGTCCGGTCCTTTGCAACTAATGAAAAACTGTTTTTT. The chain combines TRBV28 with TRBJ1-4; D not resolved. The V gene lost 2 bases and the J gene lost 0 bases, with 25 bases spanning the gap. CDR1 is MDHEN, CDR2 SYDVKM, per germline. This CDR3 is 21 amino acids long.

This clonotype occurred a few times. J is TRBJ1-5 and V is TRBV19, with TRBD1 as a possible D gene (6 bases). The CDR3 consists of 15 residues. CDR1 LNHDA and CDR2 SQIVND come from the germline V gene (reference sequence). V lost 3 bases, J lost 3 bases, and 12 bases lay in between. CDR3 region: CASSILGDNNQPQHF. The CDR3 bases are TGTGCCAGTAGTATTCTGGGGGACAACAATCAGCCCCAGCATTTT.

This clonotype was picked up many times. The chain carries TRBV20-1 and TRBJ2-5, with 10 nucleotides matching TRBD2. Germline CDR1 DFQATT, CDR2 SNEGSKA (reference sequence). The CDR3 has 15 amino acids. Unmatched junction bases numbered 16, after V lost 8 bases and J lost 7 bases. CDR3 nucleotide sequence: TGCAGTACACAGCAACAAGCGGGGGGGCCTGCGACCCAGTACTTC. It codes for CSTQQQAGGPATQYF.

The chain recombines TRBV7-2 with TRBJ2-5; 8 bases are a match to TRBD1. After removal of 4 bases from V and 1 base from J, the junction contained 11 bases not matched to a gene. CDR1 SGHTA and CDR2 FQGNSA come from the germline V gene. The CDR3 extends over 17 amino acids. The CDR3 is CASSSPWRDRIQETQYF. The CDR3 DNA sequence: TGTGCCAGCAGCTCCCCCTGGAGGGACAGGATCCAAGAGACCCAGTACTTC.

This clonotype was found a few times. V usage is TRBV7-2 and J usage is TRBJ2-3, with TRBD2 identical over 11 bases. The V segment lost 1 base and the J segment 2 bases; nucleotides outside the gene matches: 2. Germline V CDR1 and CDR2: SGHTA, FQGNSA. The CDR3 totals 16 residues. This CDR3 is CASSLELAGVTDTQYF. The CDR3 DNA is TGTGCCAGCAGCTTAGAACTAGCGGGGGTCACAGATACGCAGTATTTT.

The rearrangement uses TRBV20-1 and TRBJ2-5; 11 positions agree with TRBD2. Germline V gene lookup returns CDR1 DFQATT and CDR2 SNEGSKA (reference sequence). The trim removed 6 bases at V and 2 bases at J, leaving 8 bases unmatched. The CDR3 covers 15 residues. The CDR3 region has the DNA TGCAGTGCCCCAGGGGGGACTAGCGGACAAGAGACCCAGTACTTC. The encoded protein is CSAPGGTSGQETQYF.

Written as DNA, the CDR3 is TGTGCCAGCAGCCTACAGGGGGCGCGGACTAACTATGGCTACACCTTC. Its protein is CASSLQGARTNYGYTF. This chain joins TRBV3-1 and TRBJ1-2, with 9 bases that match TRBD1. Losses at the gene ends were 4 bases for V and 0 bases for J; bases not matched to a gene: 6. The germline V gene encodes CDR1 LGHDT and CDR2 YNNKEL (reference sequence). The CDR3 totals 16 residues.

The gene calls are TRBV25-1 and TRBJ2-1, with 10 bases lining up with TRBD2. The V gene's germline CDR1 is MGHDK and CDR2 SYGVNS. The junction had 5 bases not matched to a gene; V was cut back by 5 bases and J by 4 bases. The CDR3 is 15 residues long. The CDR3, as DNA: TGTGCCAGCAGTACAGCACTAGCGGGGTACAATGAGCAGTTCTTC. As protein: CASSTALAGYNEQFF.

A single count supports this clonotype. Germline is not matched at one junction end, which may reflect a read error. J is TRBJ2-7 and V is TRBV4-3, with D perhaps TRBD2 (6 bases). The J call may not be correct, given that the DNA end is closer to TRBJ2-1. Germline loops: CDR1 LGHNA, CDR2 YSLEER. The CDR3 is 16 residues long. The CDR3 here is CASSLTARGFYSEQFF. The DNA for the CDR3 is TGCGCCAGCAGCCTCACAGCGCGGGGCTTCTACAGTGAGCAGTTCTTC.

As DNA, the CDR3 is TGTGCCAGCAGCTACACCGGGACTACGTACCAAGAGACCCAGTACTTC. Translating it yields CASSYTGTTYQETQYF. This chain links TRBV11-2 with TRBJ2-5; 7 bases match TRBD2. The germline gives CDR1 SGHAT, CDR2 FQNNGV. With V trimmed by 4 bases and J by 0 bases, 8 bases remained unmatched. The CDR3 consists of 16 residues.